This TCR beta chain originates from a study of blood T cell repertoires in COVID-19. Deletions cut 1 base from V and 3 bases from J, with 15 bases between. CDR1 SGHTA and CDR2 FQGNSA come from the germline V gene. This CDR3 has 16 residues. Sequenced by immunoSEQ multiplex PCR; TCRdb stores in-frame clones only, minus some. The table records 100,000 to 150,000 clones, approximately 81% of them present only once. V and J are TRBV7-2 and TRBJ1-2; perhaps TRBD1 as D (5 bases). This receptor was taken from a woman aged 55-75 years with active or convalescent COVID-19. What was sequenced was peripheral blood. The CDR3: CASSLGGAAPHYGYTF. The CDR3 region has the DNA TGTGCCAGCAGCTTAGGCGGGGCTGCCCCCCACTATGGCTACACCTTC.